These T cell receptor beta chains were read from a single sample in a study of cytomegalovirus exposure and HLA in healthy donors. Sequencing used immunoSEQ multiplex PCR; TCRdb keeps in-frame clones, though not all of them. The sample has over 150,000 clones, about 80% seen once; the top ten hold 6% to 7.5%. The material sequenced was PBMCs. These receptor sequences come from a young man in good health and CMV-seropositive. CDR3s include the opening cysteine and the closing phenylalanine or tryptophan. D genes are given only for firm matches. Clone sizes are given selectively: once, few, many, or a class where the clone is expanded.

few	TRBV6-1	TRBJ2-2	TRBD2	TGTGCCAGCAGTGAAGAAGCGGGAGGGTCCGGGGAGCTGTTTTTT	CASSEEAGGSGELFF
.	TRBV27	TRBJ2-7	TRBD2	TGTGCCAGCAGCCCCGGGGGGTCTCCCTACGAGCAGTACTTC	CASSPGGSPYEQYF
.	TRBV11-2	TRBJ2-1	.	TGTGCCAGCAGCTTAGGGGGTAGCGCGACCTACAATGAGCAGTTCTTC	CASSLGGSATYNEQFF
.	TRBV7-3	TRBJ2-3	TRBD2	TGTGCCAGCAGCTCCGGGACTAGCGGGAGGGATACGCAGTATTTT	CASSSGTSGRDTQYF
few	TRBV28	TRBJ1-4	.	TGTGCCAGCAGTTTTCAGCCCGGGACGGGGGGTGAAAAACTGTTTTTT	CASSFQPGTGGEKLFF
.	TRBV19	TRBJ2-7	TRBD1	TGTGCCAGTAGTAGTTCCCGGGACAGGGAGCGGTACGAGCAGTACTTC	CASSSSRDRERYEQYF
.	TRBV4-1	TRBJ1-2	TRBD1	TGCGCCAGCAGACCCACAGGGGGCTATGGCTACACCTTC	CASRPTGGYGYTF
.	TRBV7-9	TRBJ2-1	TRBD2	TGTGCCAGCAGCTTACGACTAGCGGTGGAGGGTAATGAGCAGTTCTTC	CASSLRLAVEGNEQFF
few	TRBV5-1	TRBJ2-4	.	TGCGCCAGCAGCCCAACAGGACGGATACTAGCCAAAAACATTCAGTACTTC	CASSPTGRILAKNIQYF
few	TRBV6-4	TRBJ2-1	TRBD2	TGTGCCAGCAGTAGCGGGGGGGCCGCTGAGCAGTTCTTC	CASSSGGAAEQFF
few	TRBV25-1	TRBJ2-3	.	TGTGCCAGCAGTGAATCAACTAGTCGGTATTTT	CASSESTSRYF
.	TRBV30	TRBJ2-4	.	TGTGCCTGGAGTGTAATGATTGGACTCGGCATTGAAAACATTCAGTACTTC	CAWSVMIGLGIENIQYF
.	TRBV6-6	TRBJ2-7	TRBD1	TGTGCCAGCAGGCCTCGACAGGGATCCTACGAGCAGTACTTC	CASRPRQGSYEQYF
.	TRBV13	TRBJ2-3	TRBD2	TGTGCCAGCAGCCCCCGATCGGGACTAGCGGGAGCAGATACGCAGTATTTT	CASSPRSGLAGADTQYF
.	TRBV6-5	TRBJ1-1	TRBD1	TGTGCCAGCAGTTACCTTGAACAGGGGGAAGCTTTCTTT	CASSYLEQGEAFF
.	TRBV5-1	TRBJ2-7	.	TGCGCCAGCCGGGGATCAGCCTCCTACGAGCAGTACTTC	CASRGSASYEQYF
few	TRBV7-2	TRBJ2-2	.	TGTGCCAGCAGCTTAGTCGGTAGCGGGAACACCGGGGAGCTGTTTTTT	CASSLVGSGNTGELFF
.	TRBV5-6	TRBJ2-2	.	TGTGCCAGCAGCTTATGGGGCGGAAACAGACTCACCGGGGAGCTGTTTTTT	CASSLWGGNRLTGELFF
.	TRBV7-9	TRBJ2-7	.	TGTGCCAGCAGTGTAGCAGGGTTGGAGTACGAGCAGTACTTC	CASSVAGLEYEQYF
once	TRBV6-6	TRBJ1-2	.	TGTGCCAGCAGTTACTCGGGGGCGGTTGGCTACACCTTC	CASSYSGAVGYTF
.	TRBV4-2	TRBJ1-5	.	TGTGCCAGCAGCCAAGGGACTGAGAATCAGCCCCAGCATTTT	CASSQGTENQPQHF
.	TRBV7-9	TRBJ2-7	.	TGTTCCAGCAGCTTAGACCTATCCGGGCAGTACTTC	CSSSLDLSGQYF
.	TRBV14	TRBJ1-1	.	TGTGCCAGCAGCCAAGGGCAGGGAGGGAGAGCTTTCTTT	CASSQGQGGRAFF
few	TRBV4-1	TRBJ1-6	.	TGCGCCAGCAGCCAAAGCCCCTCGCCAGGGCTGGGTTCACCCCTCCACTTT	CASSQSPSPGLGSPLHF
.	TRBV7-2	TRBJ2-5	.	TGTGCCAGCAGCCCGGCGTCGGGATATGAGACCCAGTACTTC	CASSPASGYETQYF
.	TRBV7-2	TRBJ2-7	TRBD1	TGTGCCAGCAGCCCTAGTCCAGGGGGCGTCTACGAGCAGTACTTC	CASSPSPGGVYEQYF
.	TRBV19	TRBJ1-1	.	TGTGCCAGTAGTATAGCTAACAGGCGGAACACTGAAGCTTTCTTT	CASSIANRRNTEAFF
once	TRBV5-1	TRBJ2-7	.	TGCGCCAGCAGCTTGGCCTTCCGGTACGAGCAGTACTTC	CASSLAFRYEQYF
.	TRBV18	TRBJ1-1	.	TGTGCCAGCTCACCATCTTCCGGGGACACTGAAGCTTTCTTT	CASSPSSGDTEAFF
.	TRBV5-1	TRBJ2-7	TRBD2	TGCGCCAGCAGCCTAGCGGGGAGCTCCTACGAGCAGTACTTC	CASSLAGSSYEQYF
once	TRBV28	TRBJ2-7	TRBD1	TGTGCCAGCAGAGCCGGGACAGGGGGCTCCTACGAGCAGTACTTC	CASRAGTGGSYEQYF
.	TRBV11-1	TRBJ2-2	TRBD1	TGTGCCAGCAGCTTAGACAGGGGGACCGGGGAGCTGTTTTTT	CASSLDRGTGELFF
.	TRBV27	TRBJ1-2	.	TGTGCCATCCCAGAACAGGGCTATGGCTACACCTTC	CAIPEQGYGYTF
.	TRBV7-2	TRBJ2-7	.	TGTGCCAGCAGCTTGCGCCTCGAGCAGTACTTC	CASSLRLEQYF
.	TRBV5-1	TRBJ2-3	.	TGCGCCAGCAGCTTACAATCCAGCGGCACAGATACGCAGTATTTT	CASSLQSSGTDTQYF
.	TRBV28	TRBJ2-3	.	TGTGCCAGCAGTACCCCCCGACAGTCTAGCACAGATACGCAGTATTTT	CASSTPRQSSTDTQYF
.	TRBV6-1	TRBJ2-1	TRBD2	TGTGCCAGCACCCCGACTAGCGGGGGTTACAATGAGCAGTTCTTC	CASTPTSGGYNEQFF
.	TRBV7-7	TRBJ2-1	.	TGTGCCAGCAGCTTAGCGGGAGATAATGAGCAGTTCTTC	CASSLAGDNEQFF
.	TRBV5-1	TRBJ2-5	TRBD1	TGCGCCAGCTCCTCTCTACTAGTACAGGGGGCGAGAGAGACCCAGTACTTC	CASSSLLVQGARETQYF
.	TRBV19	TRBJ1-5	.	TGTGCCAGTAGTATTAAGGCCGGAGTATATAGCAATCAGCCCCAGCATTTT	CASSIKAGVYSNQPQHF
.	TRBV6-4	TRBJ1-2	TRBD1	TGTGCCAGCAGTGTCAACCCAGGGACAGGGGAAGGCTACACCTTC	CASSVNPGTGEGYTF
few	TRBV2	TRBJ1-1	TRBD1	TGTGCCAGCAGAGGACAGGGTCACGGAACTGAAGCTTTCTTT	CASRGQGHGTEAFF
.	TRBV6-5	TRBJ2-7	TRBD1	TGTGCCATCAGGACCGAGGACAGGACCTACGAGCAGTACTTC	CAIRTEDRTYEQYF
once	TRBV5-1	TRBJ2-1	TRBD2	TGCGCCAGCAGCTTGGCGGGGGGAGGGTCCTACAATGAGCAGTTCTTC	CASSLAGGGSYNEQFF
.	TRBV14	TRBJ2-2	TRBD2	TGTGCCAGCAGCCAACCGGGACTAGCGGGGGGGCCGCACACCGGGGAGCTGTTTTTT	CASSQPGLAGGPHTGELFF
.	TRBV4-1	TRBJ2-7	TRBD2	TGCGCCAGCAGCCAGGAGGGACTAGGAGGCTACGAGCAGTACTTC	CASSQEGLGGYEQYF